The clone carrying this TCR beta chain was seen many times. Its matching antigen is unknown. The entry originates in a study of HIV-infected patients and healthy controls. Study outcomes and limitations: HIV+ repertoires were severely depleted of MAIT alpha-chain CDR3s, unlike healthy controls.

CDR3 length: 14 residues. Germline CDR1 MNHEY, CDR2 SVGEGT. Trimming took 5 bases from V and 6 from J, leaving 17 bases between them. cDNA was made from approximately 0.55 ug RNA using alpha and beta constant primers. Separate chain-specific third strand synthesis with multiplexing indices produced the alpha and beta libraries. TCRdb re-called the 5' RACE reads through MiXCR, storing one row per CDR3 protein. The data hold about 10,000 distinct CDR3 sequences, with 10% observed a single time. Whole blood was used without fractionation, so all unsorted peripheral T cells were included. This receptor was identified in an adult with HIV infection. The input for sequencing was blood, taken before antiretroviral therapy. The V and J genes are TRBV6-2 or TRBV6-3 and TRBJ2-7; possibly TRBD1 for D (5 bases). CDR3 amino acids: CASSPENRRGEQYF. As DNA, the CDR3 is TGTGCCAGCAGTCCCGAGAACAGGCGAGGCGAGCAGTACTTC.